Detailed here is one TCR beta chain. This clonotype was observed a few times. This receptor's antigen is unknown. Per-base quality was not reported, and no clone a single base away is much larger than it. This entry belongs to a study of early T cells in non-severe SARS-CoV-2 infection (dated by TCRdb to 2020 to 2023). About the study as a whole: TCR sequencing used bulk RNA from unsorted whole blood, so alpha and beta chains could not be paired. Points the paper makes about the study in general: VDJdb matching was skewed toward anti-spike CD8 responses and likely underestimated virus-specific expansions, missing private and CD4 specificities.

The protocol used for the library was 5' RACE. These reads were obtained on a NextSeq 500. To correct for sequencing error and PCR bias, the TCR library protocol tagged individual cDNA molecules with unique molecular identifiers. Sequencing covered both TCR alpha and beta chains, and within each sample the abundances of alpha and beta sequences were tightly co-correlated. On the study's bioinformatics: Decombinator V4 was used to annotate TCR sequences for V gene, J gene and CDR3. Expanded TCRs were defined as changing significantly between any two time points under a Poisson model with p below 0.0001. Abundances of TCRs were expressed as counts per million after normalisation to the total number of TCRs sequenced in each sample. TRAV1-2 paired with TRAJ12, TRAJ20 or TRAJ33 defined MAIT TCRs, while TRAV10 paired with TRAJ18 defined iNKT TCRs. A search of VDJdb, accessed on 1 November 2021, was run for TCRs annotated to CMV, EBV and SARS-CoV-2, with TCRs annotated for multiple antigens excluded. TCRdb reprocessing: public reads trimmed at Q25 with fastp, clones called with MiXCR, in-frame beta chains kept. Entries are consolidated by CDR3 protein sequence, retaining the most common genes and DNA. None of the V and J calls come from the authors' own analysis; TCRdb made them. Across this sample there are about 81,000 distinct CDR3 sequences, with around 14% seen only once. Of the sample, approximately 11% falls within the top ten clones.

Set within a cohort of healthcare workers in London, UK, this nested case-control study involved weekly PCR testing of nasopharyngeal swabs along with blood sampling. Healthcare workers were recruited between 23 and 31 March 2020, during the week of the UK lockdown, and were followed weekly for up to roughly 15 weeks. Trimming takes 3 bases off V and 0 bases off J; junction bases not matched to a gene: 6. The CDR1 and CDR2 encoded by the germline V gene (reference sequence) are DFQATT and SNEGSKA. Taken from cysteine to phenylalanine, the CDR3 has 18 residues. Kept here is only the CDR3 DNA, which spans 54 bases and is read in frame from base 1.

The rearrangement combines TRBV20-1 with TRBJ2-4, and 15 bases in between align with TRBD2. Material for sequencing was whole blood. The receptor was isolated from an adult who was a healthcare worker with PCR-confirmed SARS-CoV-2 infection or an uninfected control (not recorded which). The CDR3 protein sequence reads: CSASGTSGGKIAKNIQYF. The nucleotide sequence is given as TGCAGTGCTAGTGGGACTAGCGGGGGGAAGATAGCCAAAAACATTCAGTACTTC.